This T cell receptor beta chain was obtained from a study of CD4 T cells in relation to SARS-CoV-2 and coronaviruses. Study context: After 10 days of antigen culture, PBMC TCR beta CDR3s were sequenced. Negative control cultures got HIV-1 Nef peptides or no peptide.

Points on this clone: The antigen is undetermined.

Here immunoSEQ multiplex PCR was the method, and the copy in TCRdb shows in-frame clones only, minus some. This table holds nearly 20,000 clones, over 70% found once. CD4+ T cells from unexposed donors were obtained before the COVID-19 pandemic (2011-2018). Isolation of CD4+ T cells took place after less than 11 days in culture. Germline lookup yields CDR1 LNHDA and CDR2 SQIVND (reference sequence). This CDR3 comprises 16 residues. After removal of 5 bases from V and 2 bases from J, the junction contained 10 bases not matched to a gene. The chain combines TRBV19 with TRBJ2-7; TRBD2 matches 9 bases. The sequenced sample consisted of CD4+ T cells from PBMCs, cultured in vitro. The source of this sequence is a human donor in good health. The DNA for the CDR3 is TGTGCCAGTAGTCCCCTCAGAGCGGGAGGCACCTACGAGCAGTACTTC. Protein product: CASSPLRAGGTYEQYF.